This TCR beta chain emerged from a study of T cells expressing NK-cell markers. Study in general: The authors derived TCR beta repertoires from sorted CD3+CD56+NKG2C+, CD3+CD56+NKG2C- and CD3+CD56-NKG2C+ T cells. The authors sequenced eight donors, of whom seven were HCMV-seropositive and one was seronegative.

Study results and caveats: It remained uncertain whether the expanded NKG2C+ T cell clones were specific for HCMV antigens. In a group of about six donors, dominant NKG2C+ clonotypes represented about 1.0-7.5% of CD8+ T cells.

Regarding this clonotype: The antigen is not known.

After re-calling the 5' RACE reads, TCRdb lists one entry per CDR3 protein, DNA absent. The sample shows 350,000 to 400,000 distinct CDR3 sequences, and roughly a tenth sits with its ten largest clones. Germline V gives CDR1 DFQATT, CDR2 SNEGSKA (reference sequence). CDR3 length: 12 amino acids. This chain joins TRBV20-1 and TRBJ2-5; the TCRdb D gene call, TRBD1, has no DNA to confirm it. The sequencing input was blood T cells: a sorted CD56 or NKG2C T cell subset, CD4+ or CD8+ T cells, or bulk PBMC T cells (not recorded which). The origin of this receptor is a woman between 45 and 65 years old in good health. The CDR3 reads CSAQKGWETQYF.